Presented here are 18 T cell receptor beta chains from one specimen sequenced in a study of T cells after posttransplantation cyclophosphamide. This table comes from immunoSEQ multiplex PCR, and its TCRdb copy is limited to in-frame clones, with some not included. The sample is made up of tens of thousands of clones, none counted only once. The material sequenced was PBMCs. The receptors were sampled from a woman aged 55-75 years in good health, CMV-negative, and a related stem cell transplant donor.

CDR3 in DNA: TGTGCCAGCAGCTCCCACTCAGGAGCGGGGGAGACCCAGTACTTC. This gives the protein CASSSHSGAGETQYF. V is TRBV9 and J is TRBJ2-5; 7 bases agree with TRBD2. V trimming: 4 bases; J trimming: 5 bases; junction bases outside the gene matches: 11. Germline V gene sequence: CDR1 SGDLS, CDR2 YYNGEE. The CDR3 has 15 residues.

This clone has ten or more counts. The chain recombines TRBV19 with TRBJ1-2; D perhaps matches TRBD1 (6 bases). Germline CDR1 is LNHDA and CDR2 is SQIVND (reference sequence). The CDR3 is made up of 13 amino acids. The V gene lost 6 bases and the J gene lost 7 bases, with 15 bases spanning the gap. The CDR3 bases are TGTGCCAGTAGGGCGGCAGGGGCAGCTGGCTACACCTTC. Translation gives CASRAAGAAGYTF.

The table lists this clone with many counts. The V and J genes are TRBV19 and TRBJ2-3; the match to TRBD1 covers 7 bases. The CDR3 sequence is 14 residues long. J lost 4 bases, V lost 6 bases, and 7 bases had no gene match. The germline V gene encodes CDR1 LNHDA and CDR2 SQIVND (reference sequence). DNA of the CDR3: TGTGCCAGTAGCCCCGGGACAGTCGCAGATACGCAGTATTTT. Residues: CASSPGTVADTQYF.

There are many counts of this clone. The chain joins TRBV4-1 to TRBJ1-2; perhaps TRBD1 as D (5 bases). Germline CDR1 MGHRA, CDR2 YSYEKL. V lost 1 base and J lost 8, with 14 bases in between. The length of the CDR3 is 14 residues. This CDR3 reads CASSQAQDPRGYTF. The CDR3 DNA reads TGCGCCAGCAGCCAAGCACAGGATCCACGGGGCTACACCTTC.

CDR3 amino acids: CASSLVGTSTETQYF. Here the CDR3 DNA reads TGTGCCAGCAGCTTGGTGGGGACTAGCACAGAGACCCAGTACTTC. This chain joins TRBV5-4 and TRBJ2-5; 9 bases agree with TRBD2. There are 15 residues in the CDR3. J lost 4 bases, V lost 0 bases, and 4 bases had no gene match. Germline CDR1 reads SGHNT; CDR2 reads YYREEE (reference sequence).

This clone was counted a few times. CDR3 nucleotide sequence: TGTGCCACACGAAAGGGGACAGACCAAGAGACCCAGTACTTC. This translates into CATRKGTDQETQYF. V usage is TRBV10-3 and J usage is TRBJ2-5, with 7 bases identical to TRBD1. Germline V gene data show CDR1 as ENHRY and CDR2 as SYGVKD. The length of the CDR3 is 14 residues. V lost 10 bases and J lost 0; bases outside the gene matches: 8.

The chain combines TRBV2 with TRBJ2-5, with D possibly being TRBD1 or TRBD2 (7 bases each). This CDR3 is built from 13 residues. The germline V and J ends were trimmed by 8 bases and 4 bases, with 14 bases remaining between them. Per the germline V gene, CDR1 is SNHLY and CDR2 is FYNNEI. The CDR3 sequence: CASGRGQVETQYF. The CDR3 DNA sequence: TGTGCCAGCGGGAGGGGGCAGGTAGAGACCCAGTACTTC.

This clone was seen repeatedly, ten times or more. The V and J genes are TRBV7-8 and TRBJ2-1; 12 positions match TRBD2. The germline V gene has CDR1 SGHVS and CDR2 FQNEAQ. J lost 3 bases, V lost 1 base, and 4 bases had no gene match. The CDR3 consists of 17 residues. CDR3 bases: TGTGCCAGCAGCTTAGAAGTGACTAGCGGGGGCTACAATGAGCAGTTCTTC. Translation gives CASSLEVTSGGYNEQFF.

This clone has ten or more counts. The chain is built from TRBV6-6 and TRBJ2-5; weak D call: TRBD2 (6 bases). The V and J ends lost 5 bases and 13 bases respectively, with 17 bases between them. The CDR3 consists of 12 residues. CDR1 is MNHNY and CDR2 is SVGAGI in the germline V gene (reference sequence). CDR3 in DNA: TGTGCCAGCAGTCTTCAAACTAGCCCCATGTACTTC. Amino acid sequence: CASSLQTSPMYF.

This clone was found a few times. J is TRBJ2-5 and V is TRBV30, with unresolved D. Trimming removed 2 bases from V and 3 bases from J, with 10 bases in between. CDR3 length: 13 residues. Per germline, CDR1 GTSNPN and CDR2 SVGIG (reference sequence). The CDR3 sequence is CAWSLQKKETQYF. CDR3 DNA sequence: TGTGCCTGGAGTTTACAGAAAAAAGAGACCCAGTACTTC.

This clone was seen at least ten times. V usage is TRBV27 and J usage is TRBJ2-2; the D gene is possibly TRBD2 (5 bases). Germline V lookup: CDR1 MNHEY, CDR2 SMNVEV (reference sequence). The V gene lost 6 bases and the J gene lost 2 bases, with 10 bases spanning the gap. The CDR3 length is 14 residues. CDR3 DNA: TGTGCCAGCAGGAGGACTTCCAACACCGGGGAGCTGTTTTTT. Translating gives CASRRTSNTGELFF.

This clone was recorded many times. This chain joins TRBV7-9 and TRBJ1-5; 7 nucleotides agree with TRBD1. The CDR3 is 14 residues long. The V gene's germline CDR1 is SEHNR and CDR2 FQNEAQ (reference sequence). V dropped 5 bases and J dropped 4; count of bases not matched to a gene: 5. CDR3 DNA: TGTGCCAGCAGCCCCAACAGGGGTAATCAGCCCCAGCATTTT. Translation: CASSPNRGNQPQHF.

This clone was observed a handful of times. CDR3 DNA sequence: TGTGCCAGAAGGGAGGGGGCCAGGGCCGGGTACGAGCAGTACTTC. Protein product: CARREGARAGYEQYF. The J gene is TRBJ2-7, the V gene TRBV5-3; a possible D gene is TRBD1 (7 bases). TRBV5-3 is placed among ORFs of uncertain function. V was clipped by 5 bases and J by 4 bases, with 19 bases between them. The CDR3 is made up of 15 amino acids.

This clone was seen at least ten times. The chain joins TRBV14 to TRBJ1-1; TRBD1 agrees at 10 bases. This CDR3 contains 16 residues. From germline, CDR1 is SGHDN and CDR2 FVKESK. J was trimmed by 7 bases and V by 5 bases; bases with no gene match: 13. CDR3 sequence reads: CASSATGQGFSSEAFF. In DNA, the CDR3 is TGTGCCAGCAGCGCGACGGGACAGGGGTTTAGCAGTGAAGCTTTCTTT.

At least ten counts were recorded for this clone. The chain couples TRBV19 to TRBJ1-2, with 9 bases aligning to TRBD1. The CDR3 is made up of 14 amino acids. V dropped 4 bases and J dropped 4; count of bases not matched to a gene: 4. Looked up from germline, CDR1 is LNHDA and CDR2 is SQIVND (reference sequence). CDR3 sequence: CASSTRTGVYGYTF. In nucleotides, the CDR3 is TGTGCCAGTAGTACCCGGACAGGGGTCTATGGCTACACCTTC. The full variable domain, rest sourced from reference TRBV19 and TRBJ1-2, is DGGITQSPKYLFRKEGQNVTLSCEQNLNHDAMYWYRQDPGQGLRLIYYSQIVNDFQKGDIAEGYSVSREKKESFPLTVTSAQKNPTAFYLCASSTRTGVYGYTFGSGTRLTVV.

Only a few counts were recorded for this clone. J is TRBJ2-6 and V is TRBV2; no definite D call. Germline CDR1 reads SNHLY; CDR2 reads FYNNEI. This CDR3 contains 16 residues. V was cut by 6 bases and J by 0 bases, with 12 bases left in between. CDR3 nucleotides: TGTGCCAGCAGCGAGCTAGTCACCTCTGGGGCCAACGTCCTGACTTTC. Encoded protein: CASSELVTSGANVLTF.

This clone was detected only a few times. At one of its ends the junction is not consistent with the germline gene, which may arise from a read error. The chain couples TRBV7-7 to TRBJ2-7, with TRBD1 as a possible D gene (5 bases). The V gene's germline CDR1 is SSHAT and CDR2 FNYEAQ (reference sequence). The CDR3 runs 15 residues. In DNA, the CDR3 is TGTGCTAGCAGCTTAGGGAAGGGGCCGAACTACGAGCAGTACTTC. Protein product: CASSLGKGPNYEQYF.

The sample holds many counts of this clone. The gene calls are TRBV12-3 or TRBV12-4 and TRBJ1-5; no reliable D call. Trimming shortened V by 3 bases and J by 5 bases, and 5 bases separated the two germline ends. The CDR3 has 12 amino acids. For the CDR3, the DNA is TGTGCCAGCAGTTTCGGGGATCAGCCCCAGCATTTT. Its protein product is CASSFGDQPQHF.